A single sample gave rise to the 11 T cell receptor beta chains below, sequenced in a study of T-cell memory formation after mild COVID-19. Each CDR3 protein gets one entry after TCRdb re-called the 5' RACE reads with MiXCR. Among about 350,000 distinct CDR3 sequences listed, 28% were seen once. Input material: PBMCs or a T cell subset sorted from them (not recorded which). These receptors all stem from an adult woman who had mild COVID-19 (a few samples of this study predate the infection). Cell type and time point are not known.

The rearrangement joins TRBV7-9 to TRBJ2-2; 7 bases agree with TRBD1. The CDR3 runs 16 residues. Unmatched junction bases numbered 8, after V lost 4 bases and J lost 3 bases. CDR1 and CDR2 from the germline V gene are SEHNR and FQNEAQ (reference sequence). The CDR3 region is CASSSGDRVHTGELFF. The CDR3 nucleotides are TGTGCCAGCAGCTCCGGAGACAGGGTCCACACCGGGGAGCTGTTTTTT.

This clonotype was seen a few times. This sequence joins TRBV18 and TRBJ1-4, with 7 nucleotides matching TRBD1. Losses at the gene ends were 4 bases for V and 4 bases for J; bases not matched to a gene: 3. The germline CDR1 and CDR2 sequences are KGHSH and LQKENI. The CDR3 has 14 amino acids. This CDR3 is CASSRGQLNEKLFF. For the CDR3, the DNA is TGTGCCAGCTCACGGGGACAGCTTAATGAAAAACTGTTTTTT.

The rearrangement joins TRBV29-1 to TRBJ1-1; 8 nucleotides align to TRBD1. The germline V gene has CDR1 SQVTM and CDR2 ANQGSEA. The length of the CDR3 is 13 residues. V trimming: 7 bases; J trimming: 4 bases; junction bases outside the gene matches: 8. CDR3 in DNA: TGCAGCGCTGTGACAGGGGAAGGCACTGAAGCTTTCTTT. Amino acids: CSAVTGEGTEAFF.

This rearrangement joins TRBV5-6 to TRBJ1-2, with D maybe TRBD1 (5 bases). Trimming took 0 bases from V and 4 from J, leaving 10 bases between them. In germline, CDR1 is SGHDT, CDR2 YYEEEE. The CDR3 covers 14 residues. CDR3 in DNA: TGTGCCAGCAGCTTGGCAGGGCAGGCCTATGGCTACACCTTC. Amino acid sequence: CASSLAGQAYGYTF.

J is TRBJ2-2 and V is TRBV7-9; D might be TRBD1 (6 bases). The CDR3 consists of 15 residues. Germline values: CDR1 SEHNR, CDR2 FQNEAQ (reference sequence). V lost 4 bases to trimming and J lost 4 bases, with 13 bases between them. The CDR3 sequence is CASSWSGHGTGELFF. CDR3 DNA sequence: TGTGCCAGCAGCTGGTCGGGACACGGCACCGGGGAGCTGTTTTTT.

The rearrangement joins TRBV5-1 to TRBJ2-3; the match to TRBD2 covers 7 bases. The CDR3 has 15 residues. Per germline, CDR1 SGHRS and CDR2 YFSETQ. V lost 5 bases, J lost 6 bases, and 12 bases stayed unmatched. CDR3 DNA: TGCGCCAGCAGTTTCGGGGGGACCCGCGGGGATACGCAGTATTTT. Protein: CASSFGGTRGDTQYF.

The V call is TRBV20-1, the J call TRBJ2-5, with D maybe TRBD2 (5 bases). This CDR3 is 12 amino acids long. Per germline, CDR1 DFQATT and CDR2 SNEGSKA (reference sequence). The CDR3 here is CSAPVGGETQYF. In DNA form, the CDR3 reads TGCAGCGCCCCGGTCGGCGGGGAGACCCAGTACTTC.

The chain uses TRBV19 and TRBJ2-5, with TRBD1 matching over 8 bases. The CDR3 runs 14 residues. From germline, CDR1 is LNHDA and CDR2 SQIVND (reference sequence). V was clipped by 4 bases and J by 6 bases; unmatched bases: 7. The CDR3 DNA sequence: TGTGCCAGTAGTACCTCCGGGACAGGTCAGACCCAGTACTTC. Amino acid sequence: CASSTSGTGQTQYF.

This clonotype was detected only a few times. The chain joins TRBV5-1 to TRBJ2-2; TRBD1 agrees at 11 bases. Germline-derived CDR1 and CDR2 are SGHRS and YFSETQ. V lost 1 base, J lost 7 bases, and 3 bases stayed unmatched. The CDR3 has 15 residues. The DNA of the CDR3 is TGCGCCAGCAGCTTGAAGGGACAGGGGGTCGGGGAGCTGTTTTTT. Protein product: CASSLKGQGVGELFF.

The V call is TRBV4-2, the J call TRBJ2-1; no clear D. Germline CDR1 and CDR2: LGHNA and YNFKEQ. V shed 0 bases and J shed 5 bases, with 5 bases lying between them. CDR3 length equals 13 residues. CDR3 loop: CASSQERNNEQFF. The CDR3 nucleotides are TGTGCCAGCAGCCAAGAACGGAACAATGAGCAGTTCTTC.

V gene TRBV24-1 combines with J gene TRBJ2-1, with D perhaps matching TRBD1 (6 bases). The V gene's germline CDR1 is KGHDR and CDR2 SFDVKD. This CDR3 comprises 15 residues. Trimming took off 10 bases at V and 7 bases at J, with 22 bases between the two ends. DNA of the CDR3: TGTGCCACTACCTCCACCGGGAACAGGGTAAATGAGCAGTTCTTC. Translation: CATTSTGNRVNEQFF.